Shown below are 16 T cell receptor beta chains from a single sample sequenced in a study of CD8 T cells in ankylosing spondylitis. TCRdb fed the 5' RACE reads into MiXCR, producing one record per CDR3 protein. The top ten clones hold 3.5% of a sample with a few hundred thousand distinct CDR3 sequences, less than 25% of them seen once. Sequenced material: blood, either unsorted or a sorted T cell fraction (not recorded which). All receptors come from a female donor with ankylosing spondylitis or in good health (not recorded which).

This clonotype has a count of ten or more. V and J are TRBV29-1 and TRBJ2-1; D may be TRBD2 (6 bases). Trimming cost V 3 bases and J 9 bases, with 6 bases left between them. This CDR3 has 10 amino acids. Germline V CDR1 and CDR2: SQVTM, ANQGSEA. The CDR3 sequence is CSVEEGEQFF. DNA of the CDR3: TGCAGCGTTGAGGAGGGTGAGCAGTTCTTC.

This clonotype rates as medium-sized (0.01 to 0.1%). The rearrangement uses TRBV29-1 and TRBJ2-1; D gene unclear. Germline V lookup: CDR1 SQVTM, CDR2 ANQGSEA. This CDR3 is built from 13 residues. V lost 1 base and J lost 5, with 9 bases in between. CDR3 residues: CSVEGAADNEQFF. The CDR3 nucleotides are TGCAGCGTTGAAGGGGCGGCAGACAATGAGCAGTTCTTC.

The sample holds a few counts of this clonotype. The V and J genes are TRBV24-1 and TRBJ2-1; the match to TRBD1 covers 9 bases. The V gene's germline CDR1 is KGHDR and CDR2 SFDVKD. Trimming took 3 bases from V and 8 from J; bases not matched to a gene: 7. This CDR3 is built from 15 residues. CDR3 coding DNA: TGTGCCACCAGTGATAACCGGGACAGGGTCGATGAGCAGTTCTTC. It codes for CATSDNRDRVDEQFF.

The sample holds a few counts of this clonotype. The chain couples TRBV29-1 to TRBJ2-3, with D possibly being TRBD2 (5 bases). V was cut by 7 bases and J by 0 bases, with 14 bases left in between. Per germline, CDR1 SQVTM and CDR2 ANQGSEA. The length of the CDR3 is 14 residues. CDR3 nucleotide sequence: TGCAGCGCCGGTGGCCGGACTAGCACAGATACGCAGTATTTT. Protein sequence: CSAGGRTSTDTQYF.

This clonotype was detected only a few times. The CDR3 is CASSRLAGGSSSYEQYF. CDR3 DNA: TGTGCCAGCAGCCGACTAGCGGGAGGCTCAAGCTCCTACGAGCAGTACTTC. The chain combines TRBV6-1 with TRBJ2-7; the match to TRBD2 covers 13 bases. CDR1 is MNHNS, CDR2 SASEGT, per germline. The CDR3 loop spans 17 amino acids. The V and J ends lost 6 bases and 0 bases, in that order; junction bases with no gene match: 8.

At least ten counts were recorded for this clonotype. This chain joins TRBV7-2 and TRBJ2-7, with 8 bases aligning to TRBD1. CDR3 length equals 16 residues. Germline loops: CDR1 SGHTA, CDR2 FQGNSA. The V gene end was trimmed by 0 bases and the J gene end by 6 bases; junction bases not matched to a gene: 10. CDR3 loop: CASSLADRVASREQYF. CDR3 DNA: TGTGCCAGCAGCTTAGCGGACAGGGTAGCCTCCCGCGAGCAGTACTTC.

The V gene is TRBV18, the J gene TRBJ2-3; D uncertain. The CDR3 loop spans 12 amino acids. Looked up from germline, CDR1 is KGHSH and CDR2 is LQKENI. V was trimmed by 4 bases and J by 4 bases, leaving 6 bases between them. The CDR3 spells CASSQTADTQYF. CDR3 nucleotides: TGTGCCAGCTCACAAACCGCAGATACGCAGTATTTT. Full variable domain (rest looked up from reference TRBV18 and TRBJ2-3): NAGVMQNPRHLVRRRGQEARLRCSPMKGHSHVYWYRQLPEEGLKFMVYLQKENIIDESGMPKERFSAEFPKEGPSILRIQQVVRGDSAAYFCASSQTADTQYFGPGTRLTVL.

This clonotype has a handful of counts. This chain connects TRBV29-1 to TRBJ1-1; D is ambiguous. Germline V gives CDR1 SQVTM, CDR2 ANQGSEA. The CDR3 has 12 residues. V was shortened by 5 bases and J by 2 bases, with 9 bases between the two germline ends. CDR3 loop: CSVITFNTEAFF. CDR3 bases: TGCAGCGTTATCACATTCAACACTGAAGCTTTCTTT.

This clonotype turned up a few times. V gene TRBV25-1 combines with J gene TRBJ1-1, with TRBD1 identical over 7 bases. This CDR3 is built from 14 residues. V lost 6 bases to trimming and J lost 6 bases; unmatched junction nucleotides: 10. Germline-derived CDR1 and CDR2 are MGHDK and SYGVNS. CDR3 in amino acids: CASRETGSRSEAFF. The CDR3 nucleotides are TGTGCCAGCAGGGAGACAGGGAGTAGGTCTGAAGCTTTCTTT. Complete variable domain (other parts from reference TRBV25-1 and TRBJ1-1): EADIYQTPRYLVIGTGKKITLECSQTMGHDKMYWYQQDPGMELHLIHYSYGVNSTEKGDLSSESTVSRIRTEHFPLTLESARPSHTSQYLCASRETGSRSEAFFGQGTRLTVV.

The chain carries TRBV10-2 and TRBJ2-1; 8 bases fit TRBD2. The CDR3 sequence is 15 residues long. The germline V gene encodes CDR1 WSHSY and CDR2 SAAADI. J lost 3 bases, V lost 0 bases, and 1 base had no gene match. This CDR3 reads CASSESSGVYNEQFF. CDR3 sequence (DNA): TGCGCCAGCAGTGAGTCTAGCGGGGTCTACAATGAGCAGTTCTTC.

This clonotype was seen at least ten times. The rearrangement uses TRBV2 and TRBJ2-7, with 11 bases matching TRBD2. The germline gives CDR1 SNHLY, CDR2 FYNNEI. J lost 5 bases, V lost 7 bases, and 13 bases had no gene match. There are 16 residues in the CDR3. CDR3 nucleotide sequence: TGTGCCAGCAATTCCCCTACTAGCGGGAGAACCCACGAGCAGTACTTC. Translated: CASNSPTSGRTHEQYF.

In this sample, this clonotype turned up a few times. Written as DNA, the CDR3 is TGTGCCAGCATTGGGGACGGACCCTACGAGCAGTACTTC. It codes for CASIGDGPYEQYF. The chain links TRBV28 to TRBJ2-7; either TRBD1 or TRBD2 may fit D (5 bases each). CDR1 and CDR2 (germline): MDHEN, SYDVKM. With 7 bases removed from V and 2 bases from J, the gap between germline ends came to 12 bases. The CDR3 is 13 residues long.

This clonotype was recorded a few times. A read error may account for a junction end that differs from germline. The gene calls are TRBV11-3 and TRBJ2-3; 10 nucleotides match TRBD2. Looked up from germline, CDR1 is SGHNT and CDR2 is YENEEA. The CDR3 loop spans 17 amino acids. CDR3 in amino acids: CASILSGRAREADTQYF. The CDR3 nucleotides read TGTGCCAGCATCTTAAGCGGGAGGGCCCGGGAAGCAGATACGCAGTATTTT.

This clonotype was counted many times. V usage is TRBV18 and J usage is TRBJ2-1; 11 positions match TRBD1. V lost 3 bases to trimming and J lost 9 bases; unmatched junction nucleotides: 7. CDR3 length equals 15 residues. Germline assignment: CDR1 KGHSH and CDR2 LQKENI. The CDR3 DNA follows: TGTGCCAGCTCACCGGGACAGGGGGTTTATGGTGAGCAGTTCTTC. This gives the protein CASSPGQGVYGEQFF. Complete variable domain (other parts from reference TRBV18 and TRBJ2-1): NAGVMQNPRHLVRRRGQEARLRCSPMKGHSHVYWYRQLPEEGLKFMVYLQKENIIDESGMPKERFSAEFPKEGPSILRIQQVVRGDSAAYFCASSPGQGVYGEQFFGPGTRLTVL.

This chain uses TRBV19 with TRBJ2-2; D not resolved. The CDR3 runs 16 residues. Germline-derived CDR1 and CDR2 are LNHDA and SQIVND (reference sequence). V was pared by 0 bases and J by 6 bases, with 14 bases between. CDR3 protein: CASSIDPGPPSGELFF. The DNA for the CDR3 is TGTGCCAGTAGTATAGACCCGGGCCCCCCGTCCGGGGAGCTGTTTTTT.

This clonotype showed up many times. The chain is built from TRBV12-3 or TRBV12-4 and TRBJ2-7; 8 bases agree with TRBD2. The CDR3 is 14 amino acids. Trimming took 2 bases from V and 7 from J; bases not matched to a gene: 7. This CDR3 reads CASSLRGGGREQYF. CDR3 nucleotide sequence: TGTGCCAGCAGTTTACGGGGGGGCGGGCGAGAGCAGTACTTC.